The subject of this entry is one TCR beta chain. Assay: immunoSEQ multiplex PCR; the TCRdb copy retains only in-frame clones and omits some. The repertoire holds approximately 150,000 clones, 81% seen once, with roughly 8% in the top ten. The data derive from a study of blood T cell repertoires in COVID-19. The CDR3 runs 16 residues. V was shortened by 1 base and J by 0 bases, with 13 bases between the two germline ends. Germline lookup yields CDR1 LGHDT and CDR2 YNNKEL (reference sequence). The rearrangement uses TRBV3-1 (or the pseudogene TRBV3-2) and TRBJ2-7, with D possibly matching TRBD2 (6 bases). This receptor was identified in a human donor in a cohort sampled during active COVID-19. The specimen sequenced was peripheral blood. The CDR3, as DNA: TGTGCCAGCAGCCAAGCGTGGGCGGGACGCTCCTACGAGCAGTACTTC. This gives the protein CASSQAWAGRSYEQYF.